The 9 T cell receptor beta chains below come from one sample, sequenced in a study of T cells in Graves' hyperthyroidism and ophthalmopathy. The source material, RNA transcripts, was used to amplify TCR beta CDR3 regions. A set of HTBI primers served as the primers for a first-round RT-PCR of the TCR CDR3. TCRdb analysed the multiplex PCR reads with MiXCR anew, one entry per CDR3 protein. The sample lists fewer than 650,000 distinct CDR3 sequences; roughly 15% were seen once. Sequenced sample: blood. The receptor set was obtained from a woman in her forties with Graves' ophthalmopathy.

Only a few counts were recorded for this clonotype. The rearrangement links TRBV6-2 or TRBV6-3 to TRBJ1-1, with D possibly being TRBD1 (6 bases). The CDR3 has 14 residues. Trimming shortened V by 6 bases and J by 3 bases, and 14 bases separated the two germline ends. The germline V gene encodes CDR1 MNHEY and CDR2 SVGEGT. Written as DNA, the CDR3 is TGTGCCAGCAGCCCGGGACACAAGGACACTGAAGCTTTCTTT. Translated, it gives CASSPGHKDTEAFF.

The table lists this clonotype with many counts. The chain couples TRBV7-8 to TRBJ2-7; 7 nucleotides agree with TRBD2. Unmatched junction bases numbered 10, after V lost 4 bases and J lost 7 bases. The CDR3 runs to 14 residues. CDR1 SGHVS and CDR2 FQNEAQ come from the germline V gene. Written as DNA, the CDR3 is TGTGCCAGCAGCTCCCTGGGGAGGGCCGAGGAGCAGTACTTC. Its protein product is CASSSLGRAEEQYF.

This clonotype was seen at least ten times. The conserved final phenylalanine or tryptophan is absent from the CDR3, which likely points to a read error. This chain joins TRBV28 and TRBJ1-2, with D perhaps TRBD1 (5 bases). In germline, CDR1 is MDHEN, CDR2 SYDVKM. The V gene lost 3 bases and the J gene lost 2 bases, with 10 bases spanning the gap. The CDR3 extends over 14 amino acids. CDR3 nucleotides: TGTGCCAGCAGTTTGGCAGGGCCGAACTATGGCTACACCTCC. Residues: CASSLAGPNYGYTS.

This clonotype was recorded many times. V is TRBV6-1 and J is TRBJ1-1; D not resolved. Germline V lookup: CDR1 MNHNS, CDR2 SASEGT. Trimming pared 4 bases from V and 6 bases from J, leaving 9 bases between. The CDR3 loop spans 12 amino acids. The CDR3 loop is CASSGREAEAFF. Written as DNA, the CDR3 is TGTGCCAGCAGTGGTAGGGAAGCTGAAGCTTTCTTT.

The chain carries TRBV2 and TRBJ2-2, with TRBD2 matching over 9 bases. The CDR3 has 14 amino acids. From germline, CDR1 is SNHLY and CDR2 FYNNEI. Trimming took 7 bases from V and 7 from J; bases not matched to a gene: 7. CDR3 nucleotide sequence: TGTGCCAGCAAGGGACTAGCTTTCGTCGGGGAGCTGTTTTTT. Its protein is CASKGLAFVGELFF.

Ten or more counts support this clonotype. This chain joins TRBV28 and TRBJ2-5; unclear D gene. The germline gives CDR1 MDHEN, CDR2 SYDVKM. This CDR3 has 13 residues. Between the trimmed V and J ends, which lost 1 base and 2 bases, there was a span of 5 bases. The CDR3 region is CASSLYTQETQYF. In DNA form, the CDR3 reads TGTGCCAGCAGTTTATATACTCAAGAGACCCAGTACTTC.

This clonotype was counted only a few times. The rearrangement uses TRBV14 and TRBJ1-1; D remains ambiguous. This CDR3 contains 14 residues. Looked up from germline, CDR1 is SGHDN and CDR2 is FVKESK. Trimming cost V 5 bases and J 4 bases, with 14 bases left between them. The CDR3 sequence is CASSGFMESTEAFF. CDR3 DNA sequence: TGTGCCAGCAGCGGCTTTATGGAGAGCACTGAAGCTTTCTTT.

The genes are TRBV6-1 and TRBJ2-5; D possibly corresponds to TRBD2 (5 bases). The CDR3 is 12 residues long. Trimming left V 5 bases short and J 7 bases short, with 11 bases between. Germline V lookup: CDR1 MNHNS, CDR2 SASEGT. The CDR3 bases are TGTGCCAGCAGTCCTCTTGGAGGGACCCAGTACTTC. This translates into CASSPLGGTQYF.

The chain uses TRBV9 and TRBJ2-2; D gene ambiguous. The CDR3 length is 15 residues. The V gene's germline CDR1 is SGDLS and CDR2 YYNGEE. Trimming pared 0 bases from V and 4 bases from J, leaving 10 bases between. The CDR3 reads CASSVESVGTGELFF. The CDR3 DNA reads TGTGCCAGCAGCGTAGAGTCCGTCGGCACCGGGGAGCTGTTTTTT.